The sequence of this TCR beta chain was determined in a study of identical twins listed by TCRdb under 2016. About the study as a whole: The study deep-sequenced TCR alpha and beta repertoires from monozygotic twins, unrelated adults of various ages and cord blood to test whether fetal clonotypes persist. To rule out contamination, replicate twin experiments were performed at different times with different library preparation protocols. The full study reports these points: Zero-insertion analyses could be partly confounded by invariant T cells such as MAIT and iNKT, although diverse VJ usage argued against such confounding for most clonotypes. Because the same donors could not be followed over many years, conclusions were based on cross-sectional statistical analysis. Out-of-frame TCR alpha sharing in monozygotic twins was systematically underestimated by recombination models, whereas sharing between unrelated individuals was in agreement with the recombination models. The excess sharing between twins in beta out-of-frame sequences was weaker because fewer shared sequences reduced the signal-to-noise ratio. Compared with coincidental sharing between unrelated individuals, out-of-frame TCR alpha sequences shared between twins showed an excess of sequences with low generation probability. Fewer insertions were carried by abundant cord blood beta clonotypes, a similar but weaker trend appeared in young adult naive repertoires, and no such trend appeared in memory repertoires.

In its sample, this clonotype was seen many times. The specificity of this receptor is unknown. No much larger clonotype is one base removed from it; base qualities were not supplied. Preparation of the library involved 5' RACE. Sequencer: Illumina HiSeq 2000. Template switching added a universal primer binding site, and the final cDNA carried a unique molecular identifier that allowed TCR cDNA molecules to be counted accurately. Specific primers in the conserved constant-segment region were used to synthesize first-strand cDNA for TCR alpha and beta chains. To control for contamination, every cDNA library carried two barcodes: a SMART-Mk sample barcode plus Illumina barcodes. Two successive PCR steps introduced TruSeq adapter sequences along with Illumina sample barcodes. TCR alpha and beta cDNA libraries were sequenced on the Illumina HiSeq platform with custom primers. Processing in the source paper ran as follows. MiGEC was used to process raw reads and extract unique molecular identifiers, and MiXCR was used to find CDR3 positions. For each individual, recombination models were inferred using an EM algorithm with the repgenHMM and IGoR tools. The tcR package in R was used for shared clonotype analysis, with sharing normalized by the product of cloneset sizes. To study raw recombination without the effects of thymic and clonal selection, out-of-frame nonproductive sequences were analyzed. TCRdb ran its own pipeline on the public reads, namely fastp trimming at Q25 and MiXCR clone calling, and kept in-frame beta chains. Each CDR3 protein gets just one entry, which takes the most common genes and DNA from the rows behind it. The V and J calls here are based on TCRdb, not the publication. The sample table shows 350,000 or so distinct CDR3 sequences, and approximately 9.1% are seen once. The ten largest clones take up approximately 8.9% of the sample.

Only healthy Caucasian donors were included. The study also sequenced three unrelated non-twin adults: a male aged 18 to 30, a male aged 50 to 60 and a female aged 50 to 60. Miltenyi CD45RO+ enrichment and human naive T-cell isolation kits were used to isolate memory (CD45RO+) and naive T cells from PBMC. Germline trimming amounts to 5 bases on V and 4 bases on J, with 9 as the count of junction bases outside the gene matches. Sequences DFQATT (CDR1) and SNEGSKA (CDR2) are obtained from the germline V gene (reference sequence). The CDR3 numbers 16 residues from cysteine through phenylalanine. Here the CDR3 DNA is all that survives: 48 bases in frame from base 1.

This sequence uses TRBV20-1 and TRBJ2-2; 11 junctional bases match TRBD2. The sample taken for sequencing was naive T cells sorted from blood. The cell subset or site label for this specimen denotes: cells isolated with a human naive T-cell isolation kit. The clonotype originates from a woman in her forties or fifties in good health. DNA sequence: TGCAGTGCTGGATTACTAGCGGGAGCGGGCACCGGGGAGCTGTTTTTT. Its protein product is CSAGLLAGAGTGELFF.